This passage covers 19 T cell receptor beta chains from one sample sequenced in a study of T cell responses to AZD1222 COVID-19 vaccine (dated by TCRdb to the early 2020s). Library preparation was by the immunoSEQ multiplex PCR assay. TCRdb stores this immuneACCESS table with in-frame sequences only. Part of the clones is absent; in the studies checked, under half of the shortfall reflects unresolved V genes, and no reason is known for the rest. The sample includes roughly 170,000 clones, with around 94% observed a single time. The leading ten clones occupy more than 1.5% of the sample. Per the publication, the time point label means: about 28 days (+/-7) after the second vaccine dose. This sample comprised peripheral blood, obtained 28 days after the second AZD1222 dose. These receptors were collected from an adult who received the AZD1222 COVID-19 vaccine.

The chain couples TRBV27 to TRBJ2-6, with 11 nucleotides matching TRBD1. This CDR3 comprises 19 residues. Germline CDR1 reads MNHEY; CDR2 reads SMNVEV (reference sequence). V trimming: 8 bases; J trimming: 2 bases; junction bases outside the gene matches: 14. The CDR3 reads CASRRGGQGASPGANVLTF. DNA for the CDR3: TGTGCCAGCCGTAGAGGAGGACAGGGGGCTTCCCCTGGGGCCAACGTCCTGACTTTC.

The rearrangement uses TRBV6-6 and TRBJ2-1; 9 nucleotides agree with TRBD1. Trimming removed 5 bases from V and 0 bases from J; junction bases left unmatched: 17. This CDR3 contains 20 residues. Germline-derived CDR1 and CDR2 are MNHNY and SVGAGI (reference sequence). The CDR3 loop is CASSLGTGQLYFPSYNEQFF. CDR3 DNA: TGTGCCAGCAGTCTAGGGACAGGGCAACTCTACTTCCCCTCCTACAATGAGCAGTTCTTC.

The chain couples TRBV4-1 to TRBJ1-2; the D gene is possibly TRBD1 (5 bases). Germline loops: CDR1 MGHRA, CDR2 YSYEKL. This CDR3 contains 15 residues. V shed 3 bases and J shed 4 bases, with 15 bases lying between them. CDR3 loop: CASSQEGGVGYGYTF. In nucleotides, the CDR3 is TGCGCCAGCAGCCAGGAGGGAGGGGTCGGCTATGGCTACACCTTC.

This chain joins TRBV18 and TRBJ1-5; D is ambiguous. The V gene's germline CDR1 is KGHSH and CDR2 LQKENI. The V gene lost 4 bases and the J gene lost 0 bases, with 10 bases spanning the gap. This CDR3 has 15 residues. CDR3 residues: CASSHLDGSNQPQHF. CDR3 DNA: TGTGCCAGCTCACATCTGGACGGTAGCAATCAGCCCCAGCATTTT.

V is TRBV27 and J is TRBJ2-7; D remains unclear. The CDR3 contains 14 residues. Looked up from germline, CDR1 is MNHEY and CDR2 is SMNVEV (reference sequence). Between the trimmed V and J ends, which lost 3 bases and 3 bases, there was a span of 12 bases. The CDR3 is CASSLSKGFYEQYF. In DNA, the CDR3 is TGTGCCAGCAGTTTGTCAAAGGGTTTCTACGAGCAGTACTTC.

This clone was seen once. Here the CDR3 DNA reads TGTGCCAGCAGCCAACTGAGCGGGGGTTACAATGAGCAGTTCTTC. This sequence encodes CASSQLSGGYNEQFF. The chain employs TRBV3-1 (or the pseudogene TRBV3-2) and TRBJ2-1, with 8 bases that match TRBD2. The CDR3 spans 15 residues. The V gene's germline CDR1 is LGHDT and CDR2 YNNKEL (reference sequence). J was trimmed by 4 bases and V by 2 bases; bases with no gene match: 4.

For this clone: The junction departs from the called germline gene at one end, perhaps through a read error. This chain links TRBV5-5 with TRBJ2-3, with D possibly TRBD2 on 7 matching bases. The CDR3 is 15 residues long. Per germline, CDR1 SGHKS and CDR2 YYEKEE (reference sequence). CDR3 coding DNA: TGTGCCAGCATCTTGCGGGGGCCATACACAGATACGCAGTATTTT. This encodes CASILRGPYTDTQYF.

The chain recombines TRBV11-2 with TRBJ1-3; D unresolved. This CDR3 has 16 amino acids. Trimming pared 2 bases from V and 0 bases from J, leaving 11 bases between. From germline, CDR1 is SGHAT and CDR2 FQNNGV. The CDR3 sequence: CASSLSRQYSGNTIYF. CDR3 DNA: TGTGCCAGCAGCTTATCGAGGCAGTACTCTGGAAACACCATATATTTT.

This chain connects TRBV7-2 to TRBJ2-1; D is perhaps TRBD1 (5 bases). CDR3 size: 15 residues. Germline CDR1 is SGHTA and CDR2 is FQGNSA. V shed 5 bases and J shed 7 bases, with 18 bases lying between them. The CDR3 loop reads CASSLLWGAMNEQFF. The DNA of the CDR3 is TGTGCCAGCAGCCTACTTTGGGGCGCTATGAATGAGCAGTTCTTC.

The V gene is TRBV19, the J gene TRBJ1-5; D is perhaps TRBD1 (5 bases). The CDR3 loop spans 12 amino acids. Germline V gene data show CDR1 as LNHDA and CDR2 as SQIVND (reference sequence). V was cut by 10 bases and J by 4 bases, with 11 bases left in between. The CDR3 sequence: CATNSGNQPQHF. As DNA, the CDR3 is TGTGCCACCAACTCAGGGAATCAGCCCCAGCATTTT.

The chain links TRBV28 to TRBJ1-4; 9 positions match TRBD1. This CDR3 has 15 amino acids. Per germline, CDR1 MDHEN and CDR2 SYDVKM. V lost 2 bases and J lost 8; bases outside the gene matches: 6. The CDR3 nucleotides are TGTGCCAGCAGTTTAATAGGGACAGGGAACGAAAAACTGTTTTTT. Translated, it gives CASSLIGTGNEKLFF.

The gene calls are TRBV28 and TRBJ1-1; 12 bases align to TRBD1. This CDR3 has 14 residues. CDR1 and CDR2 (germline): MDHEN, SYDVKM. V shed 7 bases, J shed 8 bases, and the junction held 8 bases outside the gene matches. CDR3 in amino acids: CASTRGDRGPEAFF. The CDR3 nucleotides are TGTGCCAGCACCCGAGGGGACAGGGGGCCGGAAGCTTTCTTT.

This clone appeared once. The J gene is TRBJ2-7, the V gene TRBV11-2, with 7 bases aligning to TRBD1. Germline V gene lookup returns CDR1 SGHAT and CDR2 FQNNGV. The J segment lost 3 bases and the V segment lost 4 bases, leaving 9 bases of the junction unmatched. This CDR3 comprises 15 residues. The CDR3 DNA reads as TGTGCCAGCAGCTCGTCCGGGACAGCCTACTACGAGCAGTACTTC. Translated: CASSSSGTAYYEQYF.

This chain links TRBV5-1 with TRBJ2-3; tentatively, D is TRBD2 (6 bases). CDR3 length equals 12 residues. Germline CDR1 and CDR2: SGHRS and YFSETQ. V was shortened by 4 bases and J by 10 bases, with 13 bases between the two germline ends. The CDR3 loop reads CASSPGTRPQYF. CDR3 bases: TGCGCCAGCAGCCCAGGGACTCGGCCGCAGTATTTT.

The V and J genes are TRBV11-2 and TRBJ1-6; no definite D call. V was pared by 5 bases and J by 9 bases, with 14 bases between. This CDR3 is 14 amino acids long. Germline assignment: CDR1 SGHAT and CDR2 FQNNGV. Written as DNA, the CDR3 is TGTGCCAGCAGCCGTACCGAAGCTAGTTCACCCCTCCACTTT. Translated: CASSRTEASSPLHF.

This clone has just one count. The rearrangement joins TRBV27 to TRBJ2-3; 8 bases align to TRBD1. V shed 2 bases and J 4 bases; nucleotides not matched to a gene: 5. The CDR3 is made up of 15 amino acids. Germline CDR1 and CDR2: MNHEY and SMNVEV (reference sequence). The CDR3 loop reads CASSLHGQGPDTQYF. The CDR3 DNA reads as TGTGCCAGCAGTTTACACGGACAGGGCCCAGATACGCAGTATTTT.

V is TRBV7-3 and J is TRBJ2-1, with a possible D match to TRBD2 (6 bases). Per the germline V gene, CDR1 is SGHTA and CDR2 is FQGTGA. CDR3 length equals 15 residues. Trimming shortened V by 5 bases and J by 5 bases, and 16 bases separated the two germline ends. CDR3 nucleotides: TGTGCCAGCAGCCCCGGGGTAGCGGAAGACAATGAGCAGTTCTTC. This sequence encodes CASSPGVAEDNEQFF. The full variable domain, rest sourced from reference TRBV7-3 and TRBJ2-1, is GAGVSQTPSNKVTEKGKYVELRCDPISGHTALYWYRQSLGQGPEFLIYFQGTGAADDSGLPNDRFFAVRPEGSVSTLKIQRTERGDSAVYLCASSPGVAEDNEQFFGPGTRLTVL.

V and J are TRBV30 and TRBJ1-5; D is undetermined. The V gene's germline CDR1 is GTSNPN and CDR2 SVGIG (reference sequence). The CDR3 contains 13 residues. With 2 bases removed from V and 5 bases from J, the gap between germline ends came to 10 bases. The CDR3 DNA reads TGTGCCTGGAGTTTGGCCGGATATCAGCCCCAGCATTTT. Protein: CAWSLAGYQPQHF.

This rearrangement joins TRBV5-1 to TRBJ1-6, with D uncertain. V lost 0 bases, J lost 7 bases, and 11 bases lay in between. The CDR3 sequence is 15 residues long. Per germline, CDR1 SGHRS and CDR2 YFSETQ. In DNA form, the CDR3 reads TGCGCCAGCAGCTTGGGGCAGGCGCTAAATTCACCCCTCCACTTT. The encoded protein is CASSLGQALNSPLHF.